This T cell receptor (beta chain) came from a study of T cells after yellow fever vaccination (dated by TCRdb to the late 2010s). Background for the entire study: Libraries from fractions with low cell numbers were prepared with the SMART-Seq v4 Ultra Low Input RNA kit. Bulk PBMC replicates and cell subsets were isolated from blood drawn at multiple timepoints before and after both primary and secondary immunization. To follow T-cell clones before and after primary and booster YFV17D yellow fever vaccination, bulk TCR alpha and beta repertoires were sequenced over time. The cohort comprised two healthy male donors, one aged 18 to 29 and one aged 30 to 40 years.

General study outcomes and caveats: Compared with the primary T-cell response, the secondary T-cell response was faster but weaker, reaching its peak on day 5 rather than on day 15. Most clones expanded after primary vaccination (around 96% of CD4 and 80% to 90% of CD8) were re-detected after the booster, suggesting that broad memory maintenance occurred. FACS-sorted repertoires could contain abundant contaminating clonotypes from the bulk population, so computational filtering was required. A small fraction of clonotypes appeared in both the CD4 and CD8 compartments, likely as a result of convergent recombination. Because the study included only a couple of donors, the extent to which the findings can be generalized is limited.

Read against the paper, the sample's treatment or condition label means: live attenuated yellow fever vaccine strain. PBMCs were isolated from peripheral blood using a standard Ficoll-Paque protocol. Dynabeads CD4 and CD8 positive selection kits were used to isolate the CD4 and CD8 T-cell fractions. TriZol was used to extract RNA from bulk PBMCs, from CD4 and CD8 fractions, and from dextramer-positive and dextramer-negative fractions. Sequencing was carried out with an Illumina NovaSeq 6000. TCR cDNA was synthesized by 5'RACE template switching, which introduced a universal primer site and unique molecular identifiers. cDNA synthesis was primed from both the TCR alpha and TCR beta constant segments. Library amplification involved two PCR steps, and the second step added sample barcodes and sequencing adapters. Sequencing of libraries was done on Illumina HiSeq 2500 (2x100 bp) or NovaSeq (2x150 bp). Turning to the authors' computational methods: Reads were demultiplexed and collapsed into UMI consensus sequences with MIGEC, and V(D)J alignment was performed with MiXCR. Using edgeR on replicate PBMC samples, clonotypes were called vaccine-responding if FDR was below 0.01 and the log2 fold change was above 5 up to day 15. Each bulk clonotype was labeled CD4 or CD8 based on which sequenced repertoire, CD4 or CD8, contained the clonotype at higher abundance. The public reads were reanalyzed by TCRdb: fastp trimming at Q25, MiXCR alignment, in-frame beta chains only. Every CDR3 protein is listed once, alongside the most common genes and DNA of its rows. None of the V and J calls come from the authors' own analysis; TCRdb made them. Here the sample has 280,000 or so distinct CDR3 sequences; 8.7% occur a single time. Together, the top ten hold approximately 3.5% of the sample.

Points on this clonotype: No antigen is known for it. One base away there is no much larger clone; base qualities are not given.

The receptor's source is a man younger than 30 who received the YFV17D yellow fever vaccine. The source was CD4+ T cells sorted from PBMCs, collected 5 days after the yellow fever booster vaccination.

The CDR3 reads as follows: CASETVNTEAFF. The nucleotides are TGTGCCAGCGAGACGGTGAACACTGAAGCTTTCTTT. Rearrangement joined TRBV12-3 or TRBV12-4 to TRBJ1-1, with the D gene uncertain. Trimming removed 8 bases from V and 0 bases from J, leaving 7 bases between the germline ends. Taken from cysteine to phenylalanine, the CDR3 has 12 residues. Solely the CDR3 DNA is kept, with 36 bases framed from the first base.